The present T cell receptor beta chain was sequenced within a study of cytomegalovirus exposure and HLA in healthy donors. This clone has only a few counts. A multiplex PCR was run with 60 Vbeta primers and 13 Jbeta primers. TCRdb keeps only in-frame clones here, not all; method: immunoSEQ multiplex PCR. The repertoire consists of around 130,000 clones, with roughly 80% occurring once and the leading ten covering around 2.1%. Trimming at V came to 10 bases and at J to 0 bases, leaving 3 bases not matched to a gene. Looked up from germline, CDR1 is MDHEN and CDR2 is SYDVKM. The CDR3 contains 12 residues.

The material sequenced was PBMCs. The chain recombines TRBV28 with TRBJ2-7; TRBD1 matches at 7 bases. The TCR sequence derives from a woman aged 40 to 50 in good health and CMV-seropositive. The CDR3 coding sequence is TGTGCCACCCACAGGGGCTCCTACGAGCAGTACTTC. Its protein is CATHRGSYEQYF.